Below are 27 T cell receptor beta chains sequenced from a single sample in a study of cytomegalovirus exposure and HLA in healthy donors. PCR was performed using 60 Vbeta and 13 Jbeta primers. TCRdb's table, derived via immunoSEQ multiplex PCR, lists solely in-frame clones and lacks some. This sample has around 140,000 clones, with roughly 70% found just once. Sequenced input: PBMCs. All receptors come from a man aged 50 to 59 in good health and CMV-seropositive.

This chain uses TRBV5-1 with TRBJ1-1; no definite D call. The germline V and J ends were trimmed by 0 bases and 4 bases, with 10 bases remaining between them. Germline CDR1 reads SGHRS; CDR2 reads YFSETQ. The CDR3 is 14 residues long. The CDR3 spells CASSLVGEGTEAFF. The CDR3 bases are TGCGCCAGCAGCTTGGTTGGGGAGGGCACTGAAGCTTTCTTT.

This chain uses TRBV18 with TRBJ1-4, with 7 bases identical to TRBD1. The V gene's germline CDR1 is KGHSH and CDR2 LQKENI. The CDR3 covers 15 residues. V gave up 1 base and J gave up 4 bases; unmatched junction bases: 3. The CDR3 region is CASSPQGARNEKLFF. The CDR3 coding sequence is TGTGCCAGCTCACCACAGGGGGCGCGTAATGAAAAACTGTTTTTT.

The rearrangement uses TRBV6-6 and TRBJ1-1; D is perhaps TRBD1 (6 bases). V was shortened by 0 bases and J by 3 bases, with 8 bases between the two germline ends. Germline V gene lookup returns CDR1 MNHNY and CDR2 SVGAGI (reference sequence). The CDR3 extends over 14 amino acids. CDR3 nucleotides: TGTGCCAGCAGTTACTCGAGGGGGTACACTGAAGCTTTCTTT. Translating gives CASSYSRGYTEAFF.

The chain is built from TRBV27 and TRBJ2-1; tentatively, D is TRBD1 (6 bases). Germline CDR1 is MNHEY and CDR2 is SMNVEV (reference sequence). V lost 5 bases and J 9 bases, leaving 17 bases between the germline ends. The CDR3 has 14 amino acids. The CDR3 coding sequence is TGTGCCAGCAGTCAACACAGGGTGGGGGTTGAGCAGTTCTTC. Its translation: CASSQHRVGVEQFF.

In DNA form, the CDR3 reads TGTGCCAGCAGCGAGACTAGCGGGAGAAATGAGCAGTTCTTC. Translation gives CASSETSGRNEQFF. The chain joins TRBV9 to TRBJ2-1; TRBD2 matches 12 bases. Germline loops: CDR1 SGDLS, CDR2 YYNGEE. The CDR3 contains 14 residues. J gave up 7 bases and V 3 bases, and 2 bases lay outside the gene matches.

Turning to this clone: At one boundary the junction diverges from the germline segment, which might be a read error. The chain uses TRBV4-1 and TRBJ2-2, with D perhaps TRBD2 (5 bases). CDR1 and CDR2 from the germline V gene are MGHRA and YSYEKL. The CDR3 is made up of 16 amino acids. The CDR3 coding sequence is TGCGCCAGCAGCCCCCCAGCGGACCTGGAACACCGGGGAGCTGTTTTT. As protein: CASSPPADLEHRGAVF.

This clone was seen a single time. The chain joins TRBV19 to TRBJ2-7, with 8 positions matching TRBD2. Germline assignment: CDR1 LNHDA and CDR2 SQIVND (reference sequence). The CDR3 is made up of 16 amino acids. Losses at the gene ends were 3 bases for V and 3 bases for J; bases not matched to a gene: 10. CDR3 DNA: TGTGCCAGTAGTATCGGGGGGGGCAGGTCCTACTACGAGCAGTACTTC. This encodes CASSIGGGRSYYEQYF.

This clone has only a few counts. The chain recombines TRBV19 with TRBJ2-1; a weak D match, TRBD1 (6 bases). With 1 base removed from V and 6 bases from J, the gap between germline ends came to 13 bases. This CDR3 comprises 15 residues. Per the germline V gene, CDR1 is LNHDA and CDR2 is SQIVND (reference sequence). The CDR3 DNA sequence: TGTGCCAGTAGTATAGTGGGTAGCAGGGGCAATGAGCAGTTCTTC. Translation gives CASSIVGSRGNEQFF.

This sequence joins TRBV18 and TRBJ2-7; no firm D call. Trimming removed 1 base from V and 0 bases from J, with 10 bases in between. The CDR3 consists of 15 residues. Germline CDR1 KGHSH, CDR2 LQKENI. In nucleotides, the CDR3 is TGTGCCAGCTCACCACTTTCCGGGTCCTCCTACGAGCAGTACTTC. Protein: CASSPLSGSSYEQYF.

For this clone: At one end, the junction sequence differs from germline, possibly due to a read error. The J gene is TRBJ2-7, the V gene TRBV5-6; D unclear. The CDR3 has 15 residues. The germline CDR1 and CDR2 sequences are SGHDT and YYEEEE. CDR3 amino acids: CASSLRQVPNHEQHF. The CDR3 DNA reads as TGTGCCAGCAGCTTGAGGCAGGTTCCGAACCACGAGCAGCACTTC.

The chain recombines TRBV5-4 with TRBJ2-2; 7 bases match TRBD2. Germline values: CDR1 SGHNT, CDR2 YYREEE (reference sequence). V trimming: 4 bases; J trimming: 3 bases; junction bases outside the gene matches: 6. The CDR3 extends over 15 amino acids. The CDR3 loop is CASSPPGRDTGELFF. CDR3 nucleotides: TGTGCCAGCAGCCCCCCTGGGAGGGACACCGGGGAGCTGTTTTTT.

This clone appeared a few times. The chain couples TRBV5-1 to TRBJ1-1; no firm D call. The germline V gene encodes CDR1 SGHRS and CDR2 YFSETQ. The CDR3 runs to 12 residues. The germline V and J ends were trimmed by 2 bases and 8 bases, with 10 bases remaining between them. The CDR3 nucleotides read TGCGCCAGCAGCTTCGAGGGCATGGAAGCTTTCTTT. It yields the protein CASSFEGMEAFF.

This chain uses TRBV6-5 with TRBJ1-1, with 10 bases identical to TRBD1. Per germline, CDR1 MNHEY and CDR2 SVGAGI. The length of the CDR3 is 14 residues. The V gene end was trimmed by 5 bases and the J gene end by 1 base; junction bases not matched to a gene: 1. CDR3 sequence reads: CASSRDRGNTEAFF. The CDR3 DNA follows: TGTGCCAGCAGTCGGGACAGGGGGAACACTGAAGCTTTCTTT.

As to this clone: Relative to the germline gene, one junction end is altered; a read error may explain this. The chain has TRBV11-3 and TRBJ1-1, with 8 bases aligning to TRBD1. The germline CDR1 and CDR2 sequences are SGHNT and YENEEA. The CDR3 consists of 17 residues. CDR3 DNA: TGTGCCAGCAGCTTAGGCGAGCTTCGGACAGGGAACGCTGAAGCTTTCTTT. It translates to CASSLGELRTGNAEAFF.

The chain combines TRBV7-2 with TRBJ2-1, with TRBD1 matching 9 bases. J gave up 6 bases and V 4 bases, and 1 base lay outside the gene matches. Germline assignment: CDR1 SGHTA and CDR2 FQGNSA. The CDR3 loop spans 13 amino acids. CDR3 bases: TGTGCCAGCAGCTCGGACAGGGGCAATGAGCAGTTCTTC. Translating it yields CASSSDRGNEQFF. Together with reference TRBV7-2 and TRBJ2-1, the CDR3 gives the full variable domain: GAGVSQSPSNKVTEKGKDVELRCDPISGHTALYWYRQSLGQGLEFLIYFQGNSAPDKSGLPSDRFSAERTGGSVSTLTIQRTQQEDSAVYLCASSSDRGNEQFFGPGTRLTVL.

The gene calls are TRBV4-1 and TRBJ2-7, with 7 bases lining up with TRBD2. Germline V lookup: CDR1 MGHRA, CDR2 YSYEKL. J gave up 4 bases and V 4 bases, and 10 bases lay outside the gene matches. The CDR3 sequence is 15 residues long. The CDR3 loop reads CASSRDPAGRYEQYF. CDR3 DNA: TGCGCCAGCAGCCGAGATCCGGCCGGGAGGTACGAGCAGTACTTC.

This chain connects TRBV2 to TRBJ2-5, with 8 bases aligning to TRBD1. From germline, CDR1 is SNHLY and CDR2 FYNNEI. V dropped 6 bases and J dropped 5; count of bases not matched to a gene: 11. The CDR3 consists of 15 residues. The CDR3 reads CASRSTGAKGETQYF. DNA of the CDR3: TGTGCCAGCAGATCGACAGGGGCTAAGGGGGAGACCCAGTACTTC.

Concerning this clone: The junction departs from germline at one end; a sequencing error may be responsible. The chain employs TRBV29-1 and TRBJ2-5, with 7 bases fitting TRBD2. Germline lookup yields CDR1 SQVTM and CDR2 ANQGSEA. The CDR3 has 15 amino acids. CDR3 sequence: CGVGAGGLGSRTQYF. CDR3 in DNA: TGCGGCGTTGGAGCCGGTGGACTAGGGTCACGGACCCAGTACTTC.

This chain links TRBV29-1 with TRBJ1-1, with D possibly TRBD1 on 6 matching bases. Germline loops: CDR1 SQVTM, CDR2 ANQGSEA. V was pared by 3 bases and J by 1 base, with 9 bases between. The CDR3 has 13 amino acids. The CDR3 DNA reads TGCAGCGTTGATGGGACACCGAACACTGAAGCTTTCTTT. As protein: CSVDGTPNTEAFF.

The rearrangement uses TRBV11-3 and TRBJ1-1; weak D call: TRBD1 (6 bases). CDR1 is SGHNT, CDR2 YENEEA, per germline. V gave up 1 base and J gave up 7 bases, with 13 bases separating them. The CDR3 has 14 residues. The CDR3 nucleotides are TGTGCCAGCAGCTTAGTTGGTTACAGGGTTGAAGCTTTCTTT. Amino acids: CASSLVGYRVEAFF.

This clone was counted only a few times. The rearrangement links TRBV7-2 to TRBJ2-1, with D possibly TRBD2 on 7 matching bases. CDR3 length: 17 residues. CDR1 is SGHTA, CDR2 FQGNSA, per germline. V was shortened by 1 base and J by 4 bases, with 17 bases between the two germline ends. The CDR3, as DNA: TGTGCCAGCAGCTTAGTGGATCGGGGGGCCACTTACAATGAGCAGTTCTTC. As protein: CASSLVDRGATYNEQFF.

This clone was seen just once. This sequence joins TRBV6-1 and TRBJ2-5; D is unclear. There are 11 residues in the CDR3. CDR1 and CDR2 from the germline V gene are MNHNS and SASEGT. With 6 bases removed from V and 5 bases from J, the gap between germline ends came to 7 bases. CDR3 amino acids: CASRSSETQYF. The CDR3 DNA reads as TGTGCCAGCAGATCAAGCGAGACCCAGTACTTC.

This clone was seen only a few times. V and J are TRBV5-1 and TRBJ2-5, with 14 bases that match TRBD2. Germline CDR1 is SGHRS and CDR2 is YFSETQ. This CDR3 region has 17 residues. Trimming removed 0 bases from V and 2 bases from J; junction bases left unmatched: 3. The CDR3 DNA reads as TGCGCCAGCAGCTTGGGGGGGACTAGCGGGGGACAAGAGACCCAGTACTTC. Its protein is CASSLGGTSGGQETQYF.

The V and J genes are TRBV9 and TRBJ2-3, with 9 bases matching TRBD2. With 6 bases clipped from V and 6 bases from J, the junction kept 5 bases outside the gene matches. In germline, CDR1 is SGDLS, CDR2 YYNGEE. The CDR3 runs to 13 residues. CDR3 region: CASKREVGDTQYF. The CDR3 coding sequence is TGTGCCAGCAAGCGGGAGGTAGGCGATACGCAGTATTTT.

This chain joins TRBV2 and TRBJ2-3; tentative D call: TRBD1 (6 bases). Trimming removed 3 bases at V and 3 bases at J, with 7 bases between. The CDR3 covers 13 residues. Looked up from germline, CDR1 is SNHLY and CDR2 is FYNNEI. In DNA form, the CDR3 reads TGTGCCAGCAGTGACCAGGGGACAGATACGCAGTATTTT. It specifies CASSDQGTDTQYF.

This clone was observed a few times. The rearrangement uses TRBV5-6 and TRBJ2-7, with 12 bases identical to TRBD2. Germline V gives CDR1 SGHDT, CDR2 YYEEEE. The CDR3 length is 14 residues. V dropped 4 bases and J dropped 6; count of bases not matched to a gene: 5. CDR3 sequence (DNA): TGTGCCAGCAGCCTAGGACTAGCGGGGACCGAGCAGTACTTC. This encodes CASSLGLAGTEQYF.

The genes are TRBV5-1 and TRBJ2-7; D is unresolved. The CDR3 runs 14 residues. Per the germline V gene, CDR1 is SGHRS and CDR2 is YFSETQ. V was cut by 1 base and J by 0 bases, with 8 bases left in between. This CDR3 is CASSLTDPSYEQYF. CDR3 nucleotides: TGCGCCAGCAGCTTGACAGATCCCTCCTACGAGCAGTACTTC.